This TCR beta chain was documented in a study of control samples from healthy donors and cancer patients. Sequenced by immunoSEQ multiplex PCR; TCRdb stores in-frame clones only, minus some. The sample shows about 410,000 clones, around nine tenths of them seen only once. CDR1 and CDR2 from the germline V gene are MNHEY and SMNVEV (reference sequence). J gave up 0 bases and V 5 bases, and 4 bases lay outside the gene matches. This CDR3 region has 16 residues. Sequences were obtained from PBMCs. The chain joins TRBV27 to TRBJ2-2, with TRBD2 matching over 9 bases. This receptor was obtained from a man in his forties with head and neck cancer. CDR3 DNA sequence: TGTGCCAGCAGTCCGACTAGCGGACCGAACACCGGGGAGCTGTTTTTT. Translating it yields CASSPTSGPNTGELFF.